The 2 T cell receptor beta chains given below trace back to one sample, sequenced in a study of shared clonotypes between healthy human individuals. Measured with immunoSEQ multiplex PCR; TCRdb has only the in-frame clones, and not every one. The sample has roughly 2,000,000 clones; approximately 95% are singletons. Positively selected for CCR7, the CD45RO-negative cells used as naive CD8 cells excluded terminally differentiated effector memory CD45RA+ cells. Sequencing was performed on naive CD8+ T cells sorted from blood. Receptor source: a young man in good health.

V is TRBV7-2 and J is TRBJ2-3; 16 nucleotides line up with TRBD2. Germline V lookup: CDR1 SGHTA, CDR2 FQGNSA. There are 17 residues in the CDR3. Unmatched junction bases numbered 12, after V lost 6 bases and J lost 9 bases. CDR3 sequence reads: CASRLGTSGRAEQTQYF. CDR3 sequence (DNA): TGTGCCAGCAGACTAGGGACTAGCGGGAGGGCCGAACAGACGCAGTATTTT.

In its sample, this clone was seen a few times. This sample includes further DNA sequences coding for the same CDR3. CDR3 bases: TGTGCCAGTAGTCCTAGCGGGGGTTCCTACGAGCAGTACTTC. It codes for CASSPSGGSYEQYF. The genes are TRBV19 and TRBJ2-7; 10 bases fit TRBD2. This CDR3 comprises 14 residues. Germline V CDR1 and CDR2: LNHDA, SQIVND (reference sequence). The V gene end was trimmed by 5 bases and the J gene end by 1 base; junction bases not matched to a gene: 2.